The 30 T cell receptor beta chains reported below all come from one sample, sequenced in a study of T cells in Graves' hyperthyroidism and ophthalmopathy. Template material for amplifying TCR beta CDR3 regions consisted of RNA transcripts. TCR CDR3 underwent first-round RT-PCR with the HTBI primer set. TCRdb reanalysed the multiplex PCR reads using MiXCR and keeps one entry per CDR3 protein. The profile shows hundreds of thousands of distinct CDR3 sequences, roughly 15% of them singletons. Material: blood. The receptors originated from a woman aged 50 to 65 with Graves' ophthalmopathy.

This clonotype was detected ten times or more. This chain uses TRBV20-1 with TRBJ2-1; D remains ambiguous. V dropped 6 bases and J dropped 2 bases, with 14 bases sitting between them. Germline CDR1 and CDR2: DFQATT and SNEGSKA (reference sequence). The CDR3 length is 14 residues. CDR3 coding DNA: TGCAGTGCGGAACAGTCAGCCACCTACAATGAGCAGTTCTTC. This translates into CSAEQSATYNEQFF.

This clonotype was recorded many times. This chain uses TRBV6-1 with TRBJ2-1; 9 bases fit TRBD1. The CDR3 extends over 15 amino acids. V was pared by 5 bases and J by 2 bases, with 4 bases of the junction left unmatched. Germline loops: CDR1 MNHNS, CDR2 SASEGT. The CDR3: CASSWDRDAYNEQFF. DNA of the CDR3: TGTGCCAGCAGTTGGGACAGGGATGCCTACAATGAGCAGTTCTTC.

CDR3 region: CASSASARKSSYNEQFF. CDR3 in DNA: TGTGCCAGCAGTGCTTCGGCGAGAAAGAGCTCCTACAATGAGCAGTTCTTC. This chain joins TRBV25-1 and TRBJ2-1; D is uncertain. Deletions cut 4 bases from V and 0 bases from J, with 16 bases between. From germline, CDR1 is MGHDK and CDR2 SYGVNS. This CDR3 spans 17 amino acids. The whole variable domain, filled in from reference TRBV25-1 and TRBJ2-1, reads EADIYQTPRYLVIGTGKKITLECSQTMGHDKMYWYQQDPGMELHLIHYSYGVNSTEKGDLSSESTVSRIRTEHFPLTLESARPSHTSQYLCASSASARKSSYNEQFFGPGTRLTVL.

This clonotype has only a few counts. This sequence joins TRBV7-9 and TRBJ2-1; no clear D gene. CDR1 and CDR2 (germline): SEHNR, FQNEAQ (reference sequence). Trimming left V 8 bases short and J 9 bases short, with 11 bases between. This CDR3 comprises 11 residues. CDR3 nucleotides: TGTGCCAGCGCTCATCTCCCTGAGCAGTTCTTC. This encodes CASAHLPEQFF.

This clonotype was seen at least ten times. The chain has TRBV12-5 and TRBJ2-2, with 12 nucleotides matching TRBD2. Trimming cost V 6 bases and J 2 bases; bases outside gene matches: 7. The CDR3 runs 17 residues. The germline gives CDR1 LGHNT, CDR2 FRNRAP. The CDR3, as DNA: TGTGCTAGTGGACCCGGGACTAGCGGGCCCAACACCGGGGAGCTGTTTTTT. Amino acid sequence: CASGPGTSGPNTGELFF.

This clonotype has more than one count but fewer than ten. The gene calls are TRBV19 and TRBJ2-1; D tentatively reads TRBD1 or TRBD2 (6 bases each). Germline V gives CDR1 LNHDA, CDR2 SQIVND (reference sequence). The CDR3 extends over 17 amino acids. V lost 8 bases and J 2 bases, leaving 22 bases between the germline ends. In DNA, the CDR3 is TGTGCCAGTCCTCTAGGGACTCCAAGGGGGACCTACAATGAGCAGTTCTTC. Translation gives CASPLGTPRGTYNEQFF.

Only a few counts were recorded for this clonotype. This chain joins TRBV28 and TRBJ2-6, with 7 bases matching TRBD2. The junction had 3 bases not matched to a gene; V was cut back by 4 bases and J by 0 bases. Per the germline V gene, CDR1 is MDHEN and CDR2 is SYDVKM. This CDR3 contains 16 residues. In DNA, the CDR3 is TGTGCCAGCAGTTCAGCGGGAAGCTCTGGGGCCAACGTCCTGACTTTC. Translation: CASSSAGSSGANVLTF.

A word on this clonotype: One base away lies a much larger clone, so this may be a sequencing read error. CDR3 bases: TGTGCCAGCACCATGGCAGGGGCAACTGAAGCTTTCTTT. Residues: CASTMAGATEAFF. V gene TRBV27 combines with J gene TRBJ1-1, with D possibly being TRBD1 (6 bases). CDR1 and CDR2 from the germline V gene are MNHEY and SMNVEV (reference sequence). The CDR3 has 13 amino acids. The V gene lost 7 bases and the J gene lost 5 bases, with 14 bases spanning the gap.

There are many counts of this clonotype. The rearrangement uses TRBV20-1 and TRBJ2-1; no definite D call. The germline gives CDR1 DFQATT, CDR2 SNEGSKA (reference sequence). The CDR3 loop spans 10 amino acids. V lost 4 bases, J lost 6 bases, and 4 bases lay in between. For the CDR3, the DNA is TGCAGTGCTAAGCGCAATGAGCAGTTCTTC. Translation gives CSAKRNEQFF.

Worth noting for this clonotype: A much more abundant neighbour one base away suggests this may be a read error. The J gene is TRBJ2-5, the V gene TRBV7-2, with a weak D call TRBD2 (7 bases). The CDR3 length is 14 residues. The V gene lost 6 bases and the J gene lost 5 bases, with 16 bases spanning the gap. CDR1 is SGHTA and CDR2 is FQGNSA in the germline V gene. The CDR3 DNA reads TGTGCCAGCAGACTCGACGGGGGGCCGGAGACCCAGTACTTC. Amino acid sequence: CASRLDGGPETQYF.

The rearrangement uses TRBV9 and TRBJ1-6; the D is unclear. The germline gives CDR1 SGDLS, CDR2 YYNGEE. V was shortened by 0 bases and J by 8 bases, with 9 bases between the two germline ends. The CDR3 totals 14 residues. Here the CDR3 reads CASSVGGMDSPLHF. As DNA, the CDR3 is TGTGCCAGCAGCGTAGGAGGTATGGATTCACCCCTCCACTTT. Complete variable domain (other parts from reference TRBV9 and TRBJ1-6): DSGVTQTPKHLITATGQRVTLRCSPRSGDLSVYWYQQSLDQGLQFLIQYYNGEERAKGNILERFSAQQFPDLHSELNLSSLELGDSALYFCASSVGGMDSPLHFGNGTRLTVT.

The V gene is TRBV29-1, the J gene TRBJ2-1, with D hard to call. The CDR3 loop spans 14 amino acids. Trimming cost V 1 base and J 1 base, with 8 bases left between them. The germline gives CDR1 SQVTM, CDR2 ANQGSEA. This CDR3 reads CSVEVARSYNEQFF. The CDR3 nucleotides read TGCAGCGTTGAAGTCGCACGTTCCTACAATGAGCAGTTCTTC.

The rearrangement uses TRBV4-2 and TRBJ1-6; 9 bases line up with TRBD1. Unmatched junction bases numbered 11, after V lost 1 base and J lost 1 base. Germline loops: CDR1 LGHNA, CDR2 YNFKEQ. The CDR3 totals 20 residues. DNA for the CDR3: TGTGCCAGCAGCCAAGGTGGGACAGGGAAATGGTTATCCTATAATTCACCCCTCCACTTT. This codes for CASSQGGTGKWLSYNSPLHF.

Many counts were recorded for this clonotype. V usage is TRBV18 and J usage is TRBJ2-5; D unresolved. CDR3 length: 13 residues. V lost 6 bases and J 4 bases, leaving 12 bases between the germline ends. Germline lookup yields CDR1 KGHSH and CDR2 LQKENI. CDR3 coding DNA: TGTGCCAGCTCCTTAGCTAATGCAGAGACCCAGTACTTC. It yields the protein CASSLANAETQYF.

The sample holds many counts of this clonotype. This rearrangement joins TRBV6-5 to TRBJ1-1; D gene unclear. Deletions cut 0 bases from V and 0 bases from J, with 8 bases between. CDR1 is MNHEY and CDR2 is SVGAGI in the germline V gene. CDR3 length: 15 residues. The CDR3 coding sequence is TGTGCCAGCAGTTACTCGCCCAGCATGAACACTGAAGCTTTCTTT. Protein sequence: CASSYSPSMNTEAFF.

This clonotype was recorded a few times. This chain joins TRBV25-1 and TRBJ1-2; maybe TRBD1 (5 bases). The V gene's germline CDR1 is MGHDK and CDR2 SYGVNS. V was clipped by 2 bases and J by 8 bases, with 12 bases between them. This CDR3 comprises 13 residues. This CDR3 is CASSERAGKGYTF. The CDR3 coding sequence is TGTGCCAGCAGTGAAAGGGCAGGGAAAGGCTACACCTTC.

This clonotype was observed a few times. CDR3 region: CASSFRGVLFF. CDR3 nucleotides: TGTGCCAGCAGTTTCAGAGGGGTTCTGTTTTTT. The chain couples TRBV11-3 to TRBJ2-2; D is tentatively TRBD1 or TRBD2 (5 bases each). The CDR3 contains 11 residues. V was shortened by 6 bases and J by 14 bases, with 13 bases between the two germline ends. The germline gives CDR1 SGHNT, CDR2 YENEEA.

There are a few counts of this clonotype. The rearrangement uses TRBV20-1 and TRBJ2-1; 13 bases are a match to TRBD2. CDR3 size: 15 residues. The germline V gene has CDR1 DFQATT and CDR2 SNEGSKA (reference sequence). Trimming at V came to 3 bases and at J to 9 bases, leaving 8 bases not matched to a gene. The DNA of the CDR3 is TGCAGTGCTAGCGGTCGACTAGCGGGAGGTATTGAGCAGTTCTTC. This codes for CSASGRLAGGIEQFF.

In this sample, this clonotype turned up many times. J is TRBJ2-2 and V is TRBV11-2; 12 bases are a match to TRBD2. CDR1 and CDR2 from the germline V gene are SGHAT and FQNNGV. The CDR3 is 21 amino acids. The junction had 15 bases not matched to a gene; V was cut back by 1 base and J by 3 bases. CDR3 sequence reads: CASSLVFTLMTSGSDTGELFF. The CDR3, as DNA: TGTGCCAGCAGCTTAGTCTTTACCCTGATGACTAGCGGGAGCGACACCGGGGAGCTGTTTTTT.

CDR3 loop: CASSGQDLNYGYTF. The CDR3 coding sequence is TGTGCCAGCAGCGGACAGGACCTCAACTATGGCTACACCTTC. The V and J genes are TRBV6-1 and TRBJ1-2; TRBD1 matches 7 bases. V lost 6 bases to trimming and J lost 2 bases; unmatched junction nucleotides: 6. Germline CDR1 MNHNS, CDR2 SASEGT. This CDR3 is 14 amino acids long.

The chain is built from TRBV20-1 and TRBJ2-1, with D unresolved. Germline V gives CDR1 DFQATT, CDR2 SNEGSKA (reference sequence). The ends were cut back, 3 bases at V and 2 bases at J, with 8 bases in the middle. CDR3 size: 13 residues. This CDR3 is CSASDRAYNEQFF. The CDR3 DNA follows: TGCAGTGCTAGTGATAGGGCCTACAATGAGCAGTTCTTC.

This clonotype was picked up many times. V usage is TRBV20-1 and J usage is TRBJ2-5, with 11 bases aligning to TRBD1. CDR3 size: 14 residues. Looked up from germline, CDR1 is DFQATT and CDR2 is SNEGSKA (reference sequence). Losses at the gene ends were 6 bases for V and 4 bases for J; bases not matched to a gene: 7. The CDR3: CSARDRGGRETQYF. DNA for the CDR3: TGCAGTGCACGGGACAGGGGGGGACGAGAGACCCAGTACTTC.

This clonotype was counted many times. V usage is TRBV29-1 and J usage is TRBJ2-1; no firm D call. V was clipped by 4 bases and J by 0 bases, with 10 bases between them. Per germline, CDR1 SQVTM and CDR2 ANQGSEA. There are 14 residues in the CDR3. The CDR3 loop reads CSVGVSSSYNEQFF. The CDR3 DNA reads as TGCAGCGTTGGAGTCTCGAGCTCCTACAATGAGCAGTTCTTC.

This clonotype was recorded at least ten times. The chain is built from TRBV20-1 and TRBJ2-1; tentatively, D is TRBD2 (6 bases). CDR3 length equals 14 residues. Germline V gene data show CDR1 as DFQATT and CDR2 as SNEGSKA (reference sequence). Trimming cost V 7 bases and J 2 bases, with 15 bases left between them. In DNA, the CDR3 is TGCAGTGGGGGGAAGAGCGGGCCCTACAATGAGCAGTTCTTC. Its protein product is CSGGKSGPYNEQFF.

As regards this clonotype: A read error may explain this, as a much larger clone is one base away. The rearrangement links TRBV20-1 to TRBJ2-1; 10 bases align to TRBD2. Germline V gives CDR1 DFQATT, CDR2 SNEGSKA (reference sequence). The length of the CDR3 is 15 residues. The CDR3 here is CSARDLAGVFYEQLF. The CDR3 DNA sequence: TGCAGTGCTAGGGACCTAGCGGGAGTTTTCTATGAGCAGCTCTTC.

The sample holds many counts of this clonotype. This rearrangement joins TRBV27 to TRBJ2-5, with D perhaps TRBD2 (8 bases). Trimming stripped 6 bases from V and 2 bases from J, with 22 bases between. Germline CDR1 is MNHEY and CDR2 is SMNVEV (reference sequence). The CDR3 has 17 residues. In DNA, the CDR3 is TGTGCCAGCAGAGAACAGGGGTCGGGAGGGCCACAAGAGACCCAGTACTTC. Translating it yields CASREQGSGGPQETQYF.

Ten or more counts support this clonotype. This rearrangement joins TRBV11-1 to TRBJ2-3; D unresolved. The V gene's germline CDR1 is SGHAT and CDR2 FQDESV (reference sequence). Trimming took off 5 bases at V and 4 bases at J, with 10 bases between the two ends. The CDR3 has 13 residues. CDR3 in DNA: TGTGCCAGCAGCCTACGGACGCCAGATACGCAGTATTTT. Residues: CASSLRTPDTQYF.

V and J are TRBV5-6 and TRBJ2-7; 7 bases map to TRBD2. CDR1 and CDR2 from the germline V gene are SGHDT and YYEEEE. The trim removed 3 bases at V and 3 bases at J, leaving 9 bases unmatched. The CDR3 loop spans 15 amino acids. CDR3 nucleotide sequence: TGTGCCAGCAGCTCTCCTAGCGGACTCCTCTACGAGCAGTACTTC. Translating it yields CASSSPSGLLYEQYF.

This clonotype has at least ten counts. The chain has TRBV20-1 and TRBJ1-5, with 9 bases aligning to TRBD1. Germline assignment: CDR1 DFQATT and CDR2 SNEGSKA (reference sequence). The CDR3 is 14 amino acids. V lost 1 base to trimming and J lost 2 bases; unmatched junction nucleotides: 0. CDR3 bases: TGCAGTGCTAGAGGGACAGGGGGCAATCAGCCCCAGCATTTT. Amino acid sequence: CSARGTGGNQPQHF.

This clonotype was detected only a few times. The J gene is TRBJ2-7, the V gene TRBV24-1, with TRBD1 matching 11 bases. This CDR3 comprises 15 residues. Germline V lookup: CDR1 KGHDR, CDR2 SFDVKD. The ends lost 4 bases at V and 3 bases at J; junction bases unmatched: 4. The CDR3 loop is CATSDAGTGGYEQYF. For the CDR3, the DNA is TGTGCCACCAGTGACGCCGGGACAGGGGGCTACGAGCAGTACTTC.